Here is one T cell receptor beta chain with its context. This sample was included in a study of CD8+ T cells in alopecia areata. Extraction and reverse transcription of RNA yielded cDNA as the sequencing template. TCRdb keeps only in-frame clones here, not all; method: immunoSEQ multiplex PCR. The sample has hundreds of thousands of clones, about 62% seen once. Treatment: oral pan-JAK inhibitor, 5-10 mg twice daily. The receptor was derived from a human donor with alopecia areata. Sequencing was performed on CD4+ T cells sorted from blood, taken around week 54, from a patient treated with tofacitinib.

The CDR3 DNA reads as TGTGCCAGCAGCCGGGTGCGGGCTACCTATAATTCACCCCTCCACTTT. Amino acids: CASSRVRATYNSPLHF. The chain couples TRBV14 to TRBJ1-6; D ambiguous. Germline V CDR1 and CDR2: SGHDN, FVKESK. The CDR3 contains 16 residues. Trimming left V 4 bases short and J 2 bases short, with 12 bases between.